This record concerns one T cell receptor beta chain sequence. Its antigen is unknown. This specimen comes from a study of T-cell memory formation after mild COVID-19. Study in general: Among the donors, TCR clusters were largely specific to each donor. General study findings and limits: Nothing showed for sure that second-wave clones peaking on day 37 were SARS-CoV-2 specific. Pre-infection memory harbored some responding clones, suggesting cross-reactive memory joined. Contracting clones, day 15 to 85, had balanced CD4/CD8, and later expanders favored CD4+.

Germline CDR1 and CDR2: KGHDR and SFDVKD. The CDR3 has 13 residues. V shed 6 bases and J shed 2 bases, with 9 bases lying between them. TCRdb re-called the 5' RACE reads with MiXCR, one entry per CDR3 protein. Of some 290,000 distinct CDR3 sequences listed, 15% to 20% were seen once; the top ten hold around 23%. The source of this sequence is a man between 18 and 35 years old who had mild COVID-19 (a few samples of this study predate the infection). Cell type and time point are not known. The sequencing input was PBMCs or a T cell subset sorted from them (not recorded which). V gene TRBV24-1 combines with J gene TRBJ2-5; D remains unclear. In nucleotides, the CDR3 is TGTGCCACCAGTCGAGCGCCACAAGAGACCCAGTACTTC. Its translation is CATSRAPQETQYF.